This T cell receptor (beta chain) was observed in a study of cytomegalovirus exposure and HLA in healthy donors. The study, taken as a whole, reports: What a later analysis showed was that several of the most significant clusters appeared linked to common viral pathogens. 87-base-pair reads could not separate some V segments, including TRBV6-2 and TRBV6-3. TCR beta V segments were, for the most part, productive about 87% or about 30% of the time in an earlier analysis.

Trimming removed 2 bases at V and 2 bases at J, with 11 bases between. This CDR3 region has 15 residues. The germline CDR1 and CDR2 sequences are SGHNT and YYREEE (reference sequence). PCR primers comprised 60 Vbeta and 13 Jbeta primers. Generated by immunoSEQ multiplex PCR, the TCRdb table keeps only in-frame clones and is missing some. The sample includes 100,000 or so clones, approximately 66% of them seen just once. About this clone itself: The antigen remains undetermined.

The TCR was taken from a middle-aged man in good health and CMV-seropositive. The sequenced material came from PBMCs. The J gene is TRBJ1-5, the V gene TRBV5-4; D remains unclear. The CDR3 region has the DNA TGTGCCAGCAGCTTCGGCGGGAGCGGCAATCAGCCCCAGCATTTT. This sequence encodes CASSFGGSGNQPQHF.